This T cell receptor (beta chain) was sequenced for a study of shared clonotypes between healthy human individuals. Produced via immunoSEQ multiplex PCR; TCRdb's table is partial and in-frame only. The repertoire includes 2 million or so clones, around 95% of them detected once, and 0.13% sits in the top ten. Trimming stripped 4 bases from V and 2 bases from J, with 15 bases between. The CDR3 is made up of 16 amino acids. Germline CDR1 and CDR2: SGDLS and YYNGEE. The V gene is TRBV9, the J gene TRBJ1-4, with a tentative D call TRBD1 (6 bases). The TCR comes from a man aged 18 to 29 in good health. Specimen: naive CD4+ T cells sorted from blood. Subset given: CD45RA+ positively selected. CDR3 bases: TGTGCCAGCAGCCCCGGGGGCGAAGACACTAATGAAAAACTGTTTTTT. Translation gives CASSPGGEDTNEKLFF.